The T cell receptor beta chain described here comes from a study of CD4+ T cells in melanoma. Findings of the study overall: A reported correlation linked neoantigen-specific CD4+ T cells to CD8+, macrophage and B cell function. Diverse differentiation states were reported for melanoma neoantigen-specific CD4+ T cells.

About this clone: The antigen remains undetermined.

Measured with immunoSEQ multiplex PCR; TCRdb has only the in-frame clones, and not every one. The table includes more than 12,000 clones, around four fifths detected once. The specimen was cells from a culture (not recorded whether cultured in vitro). The clonotype was recovered from a human donor with melanoma.

The CDR3 bases are TGTGCCAGCAGTCAGGCCATCTCCTACGAGCAGTACTTC. It yields the protein CASSQAISYEQYF. The chain carries TRBV2 and TRBJ2-7, with D hard to call. V dropped 5 bases and J dropped 0 bases, with 8 bases sitting between them. The CDR3 runs to 13 residues. CDR1 and CDR2 from the germline V gene are SNHLY and FYNNEI.